This T cell receptor (beta chain) appears in the sequencing data of a study of lymphopenia after photon versus proton radiotherapy. General study findings and limits: Under photons, naive T cells and diversity fell while effector/memory populations rose. In patients who died, overall survival fell as post-nadir TCR diversity dropped more. Only patients who died were analyzed for survival; proton advantage is unproven.

A word on this clone: Its matching antigen is unknown.

Sequencing was performed with immunoSEQ multiplex PCR; in TCRdb, only in-frame clones are kept and a portion is missing. The data hold some 55,000 clones, with around 85% observed a single time. The CDR3 has 15 amino acids. V shed 2 bases and J shed 8 bases, with 16 bases lying between them. The germline V gene has CDR1 KGHSH and CDR2 LQKENI. This specimen was peripheral blood, taken from a patient treated with photon-based radiotherapy. The chain joins TRBV18 to TRBJ2-1; a possible D gene is TRBD1 (6 bases). This clonotype originated in a man between 40 and 49 years old with gastric cancer. CDR3 bases: TGTGCCAGCTCACCAGCGGTATCAGGGGTGGATGAGCAGTTCTTC. It encodes CASSPAVSGVDEQFF.